Sequencing of this T cell receptor beta chain was carried out in a study of cytomegalovirus exposure and HLA in healthy donors. Study-level points and caveats: Presence/absence analyses assumed roughly uniform sequencing depth across donors, which may not hold.

PCR involved 60 Vbeta and 13 Jbeta primers. Generated by immunoSEQ multiplex PCR, the TCRdb table keeps only in-frame clones and is missing some. The sample comprises 100,000 to 150,000 clones, approximately 80% of which are singletons, and around 1.5% rests with the top ten. With regard to this clone: Its antigen is unidentified.

Sequencing input: PBMCs. The receptor was derived from a woman aged 18-29 years in good health and CMV-seronegative.

The CDR3, as DNA: TGTGCCAGCAGCTCCCCCTTCCTAACGCGGGGTCTTCTCTACGAGCAGTACTTC. Amino acid sequence: CASSSPFLTRGLLYEQYF. The chain joins TRBV11-2 to TRBJ2-7; tentatively, D is TRBD2 (6 bases). V lost 4 bases to trimming and J lost 3 bases, with 25 bases between them. This CDR3 is 18 amino acids long. Germline lookup yields CDR1 SGHAT and CDR2 FQNNGV.